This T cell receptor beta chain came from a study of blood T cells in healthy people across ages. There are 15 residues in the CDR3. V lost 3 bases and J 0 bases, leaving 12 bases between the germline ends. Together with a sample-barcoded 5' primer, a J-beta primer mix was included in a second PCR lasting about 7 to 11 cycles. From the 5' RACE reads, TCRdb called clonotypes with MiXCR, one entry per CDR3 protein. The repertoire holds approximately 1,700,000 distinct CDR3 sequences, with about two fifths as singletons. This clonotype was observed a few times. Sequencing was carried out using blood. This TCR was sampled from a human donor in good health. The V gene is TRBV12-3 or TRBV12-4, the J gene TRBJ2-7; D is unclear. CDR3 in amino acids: CASSLGRNPSYEQYF. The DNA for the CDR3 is TGTGCCAGCAGTTTGGGCAGGAACCCCTCCTACGAGCAGTACTTC.